Below are 12 T cell receptor beta chains sequenced from a single sample in a study of CD8 T cells in Susac syndrome. With random hexamers, roughly 0.5 to 1 ug RNA was reverse transcribed. TCRdb re-called the immunoSEQ multiplex PCR reads with MiXCR, one entry per CDR3 protein. This table has just over 150,000 distinct CDR3 sequences, nearly 97% appearing once. Source material: CD8+ T cells from PBMCs. These receptors were collected from a human donor with multiple sclerosis.

As concerns this clonotype: A junction boundary mismatches the germline segment, possibly from a read error. This chain connects TRBV6-4 to TRBJ2-3; possibly TRBD1 for D (6 bases). CDR3 length: 16 amino acids. Germline CDR1 is MRHNA and CDR2 is SNTAGT. The CDR3 loop is CASSRTEAASTDAQYF. CDR3 nucleotides: TGTGCCAGCAGCCGGACAGAGGCTGCTAGCACAGATGCGCAGTATTTT.

V usage is TRBV5-6 and J usage is TRBJ2-1; D not resolved. V shed 4 bases and J shed 7 bases, with 18 bases lying between them. Germline CDR1 and CDR2: SGHDT and YYEEEE. This CDR3 spans 15 amino acids. The CDR3 region is CASSPPRLYTNEQFF. The CDR3 DNA sequence: TGTGCCAGCAGCCCGCCCCGACTGTACACTAATGAGCAGTTCTTC.

The chain is built from TRBV29-1 and TRBJ1-2; TRBD1 is a possible D gene (6 bases). Germline-derived CDR1 and CDR2 are SQVTM and ANQGSEA. The CDR3 spans 13 residues. The V end was cut by 2 bases, the J end by 6 bases, with 13 bases between. CDR3 coding DNA: TGCAGCGTTGAACAACGACAGGAGAATGGCTACACCTTC. It codes for CSVEQRQENGYTF.

The chain uses TRBV3-1 and TRBJ1-5; D ambiguous. The CDR3 has 14 residues. From germline, CDR1 is LGHDT and CDR2 YNNKEL (reference sequence). V lost 1 base and J lost 1, with 5 bases in between. The CDR3 nucleotides read TGTGCCAGCAGCCAAGTCGAGAGCAATCAGCCCCAGCATTTT. It codes for CASSQVESNQPQHF.

This chain links TRBV7-3 with TRBJ2-3; a possible D gene is TRBD2 (7 bases). This CDR3 spans 13 amino acids. Germline lookup yields CDR1 SGHTA and CDR2 FQGTGA. Trimming removed 7 bases from V and 4 bases from J, with 12 bases in between. The CDR3 is CASTPGGPDTQYF. For the CDR3, the DNA is TGTGCCAGCACCCCGGGGGGCCCAGATACGCAGTATTTT.

The V call is TRBV30, the J call TRBJ2-4; 12 bases line up with TRBD2. Germline lookup yields CDR1 GTSNPN and CDR2 SVGIG (reference sequence). After removal of 7 bases from V and 8 bases from J, the junction contained 12 bases not matched to a gene. This CDR3 region has 15 residues. The CDR3 DNA sequence: TGTGCCTCCACAGCTAGCGGGGGGGCCGGGGACATTCAGTACTTC. Its protein product is CASTASGGAGDIQYF.

The CDR3 loop reads CASSQPLGYF. The CDR3 bases are TGCGCCAGCAGTCAACCCCTAGGGTACTTC. V usage is TRBV23-1 and J usage is TRBJ2-5; no clear D gene. TRBV23-1 is given ORF status, its function remaining uncertain. The CDR3 covers 10 residues. Trimming removed 2 bases at V and 13 bases at J, with 8 bases between.

The chain has TRBV7-6 and TRBJ2-7; 10 nucleotides match TRBD2. Germline V gene data show CDR1 as SGHVS and CDR2 as FNYEAQ. Trimming cost V 1 base and J 2 bases; bases outside gene matches: 5. The CDR3 extends over 16 amino acids. CDR3: CASSLEVAGGPYEQYF. DNA for the CDR3: TGTGCCAGCAGCTTAGAGGTAGCGGGGGGACCCTACGAGCAGTACTTC.

The chain carries TRBV4-1 and TRBJ2-1; the match to TRBD2 covers 9 bases. Germline trimming cut 0 bases from V and 7 bases from J; bases unmatched to any gene: 10. The CDR3 spans 17 residues. CDR1 is MGHRA and CDR2 is YSYEKL in the germline V gene. This CDR3 is CASSQDGREGAWNEQFF. The CDR3 DNA follows: TGCGCCAGCAGCCAAGACGGGCGGGAGGGGGCCTGGAATGAGCAGTTCTTC.

The chain recombines TRBV30 with TRBJ2-1, with 7 nucleotides matching TRBD2. Germline values: CDR1 GTSNPN, CDR2 SVGIG (reference sequence). The V gene end was trimmed by 0 bases and the J gene end by 8 bases; junction bases not matched to a gene: 4. The CDR3 covers 13 residues. The CDR3 region has the DNA TGTGCCTGGAGTGTAGGGAGGGACGATGAGCAGTTCTTC. Its translation is CAWSVGRDDEQFF. The entire variable domain, with the rest obtained from reference TRBV30 and TRBJ2-1, is as follows: SQTIHQWPATLVQPVGSPLSLECTVEGTSNPNLYWYRQAAGRGLQLLFYSVGIGQISSEVPQNLSASRPQDRQFILSSKKLLLSDSGFYLCAWSVGRDDEQFFGPGTRLTVL.

The rearrangement joins TRBV18 to TRBJ2-5; 11 bases map to TRBD1. The CDR3 has 14 amino acids. V was pared by 6 bases and J by 4 bases, with 4 bases of the junction left unmatched. Germline V CDR1 and CDR2: KGHSH, LQKENI. The DNA of the CDR3 is TGTGCCAGCTCGAAGGACAGGGGGCGAGAGACCCAGTACTTC. Its protein is CASSKDRGRETQYF.

The genes are TRBV24-1 and TRBJ1-5; D is unclear. CDR1 is KGHDR and CDR2 is SFDVKD in the germline V gene. The length of the CDR3 is 19 residues. V was shortened by 3 bases and J by 4 bases, with 24 bases between the two germline ends. CDR3 sequence: CATSDHPRIRGAKNQPQHF. The CDR3 DNA reads as TGTGCCACCAGTGATCACCCTAGGATACGGGGAGCCAAGAATCAGCCCCAGCATTTT.